A selection of T cell receptor beta chains follows, all from one sample in a study of CD8+CD57+ T cells in acquired aplastic anemia. TCRdb used MiXCR to reprocess the reads, holding one entry per CDR3 protein. Altogether 190,000 or so distinct CDR3 sequences are present, less than 60% being singletons, with the ten largest covering around 2%. The sequencing sample was made of sorted CD4+, CD8+, or CD8+CD57+ T cells (not recorded which) from PBMCs. These receptors were obtained from a human donor with aplastic anemia. CDR3s include the opening cysteine and the closing phenylalanine or tryptophan. D genes are given only for firm matches. Clone size is shown for a subset of rows, as once, few, many or a class of expanded clone.

j_call,v_call,clone_size,d_call,cdr3_nt,cdr3_aa
TRBJ2-2,TRBV5-5,few,TRBD1,TGTGCCAGCAGCTTGCAGGGGGCGAACACCGGGGAGCTGTTTTTT,CASSLQGANTGELFF
TRBJ1-6,TRBV4-1,many,NA,TGCGCCAGCAGCCAAGGGGGTCAGTATAATTCACCCCTCCACTTT,CASSQGGQYNSPLHF
TRBJ1-5,TRBV15,NA,NA,TGTGCCACCAGCAGAGATCGGCAGAATAGCAATCAGCCCCAGCATTTT,CATSRDRQNSNQPQHF
TRBJ1-5,TRBV6-5,many,NA,TGTGCCAGCAGTTACCTAGGGGACGGACAGCCCCAGCATTTT,CASSYLGDGQPQHF
TRBJ2-4,TRBV6-1,NA,NA,TGTGCCAGCAGTGAAAAGTCTATGACTGCCTTAGCCAAAAACATTCAGTACTTC,CASSEKSMTALAKNIQYF
TRBJ2-3,TRBV6-1,few,NA,TGTGCCAGCAGCCCCCTATCCGAAGATACGCAGTATTTT,CASSPLSEDTQYF
TRBJ1-3,TRBV10-3,NA,TRBD1,TGTGCCACAGGACAGGGGGCCAAGAACACCATATATTTT,CATGQGAKNTIYF
TRBJ2-1,TRBV15,NA,NA,TGTGCCACCAGCAGAGGGGTGGTGCGTTCCTACAATGAGCAGTTCTTC,CATSRGVVRSYNEQFF
TRBJ2-1,TRBV12-3/TRBV12-4,NA,NA,TGTGCCAGCAGTTGGTTAGGGGGCAATGAGCAGTTCTTC,CASSWLGGNEQFF
TRBJ2-7,TRBV7-2,many,TRBD2,TGTGCCAGCCGGGAGGGCGGGAGCTCCTACGAGCAGTACTTC,CASREGGSSYEQYF